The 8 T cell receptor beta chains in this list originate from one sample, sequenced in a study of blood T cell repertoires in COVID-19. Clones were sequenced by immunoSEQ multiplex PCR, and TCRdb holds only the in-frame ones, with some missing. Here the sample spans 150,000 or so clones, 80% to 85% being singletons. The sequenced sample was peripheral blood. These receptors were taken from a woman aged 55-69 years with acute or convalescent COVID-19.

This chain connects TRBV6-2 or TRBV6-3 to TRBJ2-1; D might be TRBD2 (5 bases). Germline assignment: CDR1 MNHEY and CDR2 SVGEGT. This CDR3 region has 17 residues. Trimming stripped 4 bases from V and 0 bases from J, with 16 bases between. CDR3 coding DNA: TGTGCCAGCAGTTCTAACGAAGCGGCGAGCTCCTACAATGAGCAGTTCTTC. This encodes CASSSNEAASSYNEQFF.

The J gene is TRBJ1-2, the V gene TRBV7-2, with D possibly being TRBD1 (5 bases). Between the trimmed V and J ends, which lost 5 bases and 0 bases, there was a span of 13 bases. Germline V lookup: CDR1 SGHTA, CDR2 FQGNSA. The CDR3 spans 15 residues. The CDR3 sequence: CASSPDATANYGYTF. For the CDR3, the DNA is TGTGCCAGCAGCCCGGACGCGACAGCTAACTATGGCTACACCTTC.

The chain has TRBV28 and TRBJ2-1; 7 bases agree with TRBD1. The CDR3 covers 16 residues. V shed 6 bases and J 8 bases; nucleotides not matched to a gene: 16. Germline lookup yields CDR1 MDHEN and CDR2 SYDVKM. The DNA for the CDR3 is TGTGCCAGCAGACACCCTCGAGGACAGGCTGGGTATGAGCAGTTCTTC. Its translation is CASRHPRGQAGYEQFF.

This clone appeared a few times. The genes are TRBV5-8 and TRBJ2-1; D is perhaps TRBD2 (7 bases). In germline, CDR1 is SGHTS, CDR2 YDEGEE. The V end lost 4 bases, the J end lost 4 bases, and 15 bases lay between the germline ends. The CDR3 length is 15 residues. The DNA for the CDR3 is TGTGCCAGCAGCGGGGGGGCCAGATATTACAATGAGCAGTTCTTC. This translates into CASSGGARYYNEQFF.

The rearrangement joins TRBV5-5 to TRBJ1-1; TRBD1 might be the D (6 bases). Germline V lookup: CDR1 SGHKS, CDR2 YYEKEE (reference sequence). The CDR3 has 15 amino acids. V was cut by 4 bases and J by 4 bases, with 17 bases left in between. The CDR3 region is CASSPGTGRATEAFF. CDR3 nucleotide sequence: TGTGCCAGCAGCCCCGGAACAGGGAGGGCCACTGAAGCTTTCTTT.

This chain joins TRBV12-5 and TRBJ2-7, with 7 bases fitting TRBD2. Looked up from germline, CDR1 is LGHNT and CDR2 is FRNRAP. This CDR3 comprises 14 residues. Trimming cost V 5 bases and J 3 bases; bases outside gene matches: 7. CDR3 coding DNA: TGTGCTAGTGGTCTAAGCCTAGCGGACTACGAGCAGTACTTC. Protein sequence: CASGLSLADYEQYF.

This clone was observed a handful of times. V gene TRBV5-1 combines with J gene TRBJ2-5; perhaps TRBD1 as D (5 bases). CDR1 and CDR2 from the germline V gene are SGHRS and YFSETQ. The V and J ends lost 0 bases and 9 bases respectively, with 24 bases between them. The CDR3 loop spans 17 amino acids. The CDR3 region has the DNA TGCGCCAGCAGCTTGGCCCCTTTAGGGGTTGGGTCGGATCCCCAGTACTTC. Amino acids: CASSLAPLGVGSDPQYF.

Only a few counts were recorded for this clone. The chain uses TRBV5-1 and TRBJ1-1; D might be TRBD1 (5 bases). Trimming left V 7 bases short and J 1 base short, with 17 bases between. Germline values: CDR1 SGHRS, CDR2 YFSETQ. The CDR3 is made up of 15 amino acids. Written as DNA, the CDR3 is TGCGCCAGCTATCCCGGGACTCCCAGGAACACTGAAGCTTTCTTT. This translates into CASYPGTPRNTEAFF.